Following are 8 T cell receptor beta chains from one sample sequenced in a study of shared clonotypes between healthy human individuals. Positively selected for CCR7, the CD45RO-negative cells used as naive CD8 cells excluded terminally differentiated effector memory CD45RA+ cells. Clones were sequenced by immunoSEQ multiplex PCR, and TCRdb holds only the in-frame ones, with some missing. The data contain about 2.1 million clones, around 93% of them seen just once; the ten biggest clones take up approximately 1.7%. Sequencing was performed on naive CD8+ T cells from PBMCs. These receptors all stem from a man younger than 35 in good health. Some clones in this sample may be carry-over from other donors' samples.

V is TRBV5-3 and J is TRBJ2-5, with 10 bases lining up with TRBD1. TRBV5-3 is assigned to the ORF class and has an uncertain function. J gave up 0 bases and V 4 bases, and 9 bases lay outside the gene matches. This CDR3 is 17 amino acids long. This CDR3 reads CARSRKWDRGYQETQYF. DNA for the CDR3: TGTGCCAGAAGCCGAAAGTGGGACAGGGGTTACCAAGAGACCCAGTACTTC.

The genes are TRBV5-4 and TRBJ2-1, with 8 bases that match TRBD2. V gave up 1 base and J gave up 4 bases; unmatched junction bases: 4. From germline, CDR1 is SGHNT and CDR2 YYREEE (reference sequence). The CDR3 spans 15 residues. The DNA for the CDR3 is TGTGCCAGCAGCTTGCCGACTAGCGCGTACAATGAGCAGTTCTTC. Translation gives CASSLPTSAYNEQFF.

For the CDR3, the DNA is TGCAGCGTTGAAGAGACTACAGGGGGCGCCGCGTACGAGCAGTACTTC. Translated: CSVEETTGGAAYEQYF. The V call is TRBV29-1, the J call TRBJ2-7; 9 nucleotides align to TRBD1. The CDR3 covers 16 residues. The germline CDR1 and CDR2 sequences are SQVTM and ANQGSEA. Unmatched junction bases numbered 10, after V lost 0 bases and J lost 4 bases.

The chain carries TRBV29-1 and TRBJ2-7; TRBD1 agrees at 9 bases. Germline V CDR1 and CDR2: SQVTM, ANQGSEA. The CDR3 is 16 residues long. Trimming removed 7 bases from V and 1 base from J; junction bases left unmatched: 14. This CDR3 is CSAALRGGTGSYEQYF. The CDR3 bases are TGCAGCGCCGCACTGAGGGGGGGGACAGGGTCCTACGAGCAGTACTTC.

The gene calls are TRBV5-1 and TRBJ1-1; 10 nucleotides match TRBD1. The V segment lost 4 bases and the J segment 10 bases; nucleotides outside the gene matches: 10. Germline-derived CDR1 and CDR2 are SGHRS and YFSETQ. This CDR3 has 14 amino acids. DNA for the CDR3: TGCGCCAGCAGCAGGCCCGGGACAGGGGAAGGAGCTTTCTTT. Its protein is CASSRPGTGEGAFF.

The chain employs TRBV15 and TRBJ2-4; TRBD2 is a possible D gene (5 bases). The CDR3 is made up of 18 amino acids. Germline CDR1 LNHNV, CDR2 YYDKDF (reference sequence). V lost 0 bases and J 0 bases, leaving 15 bases between the germline ends. The CDR3 coding sequence is TGTGCCACCAGCAGAGATCGCGAGGGCCTACTAGCCAAAAACATTCAGTACTTC. Protein product: CATSRDREGLLAKNIQYF.

This chain uses TRBV19 with TRBJ2-2; TRBD1 matches at 7 bases. Trimming cost V 5 bases and J 2 bases; bases outside gene matches: 8. CDR3 length equals 16 residues. Germline V gene lookup returns CDR1 LNHDA and CDR2 SQIVND (reference sequence). As DNA, the CDR3 is TGTGCCAGTAGTCCAACCGGGACAGTTAACACCGGGGAGCTGTTTTTT. Amino acid sequence: CASSPTGTVNTGELFF.

The V gene is TRBV4-1, the J gene TRBJ2-7; 9 bases match TRBD1. The CDR3 runs 15 residues. Germline V gene data show CDR1 as MGHRA and CDR2 as YSYEKL. Trimming at V came to 5 bases and at J to 0 bases, leaving 5 bases not matched to a gene. The CDR3 nucleotides read TGCGCCAGCAGCGCAGGGACAGGGTTCTCCTACGAGCAGTACTTC. It encodes CASSAGTGFSYEQYF.